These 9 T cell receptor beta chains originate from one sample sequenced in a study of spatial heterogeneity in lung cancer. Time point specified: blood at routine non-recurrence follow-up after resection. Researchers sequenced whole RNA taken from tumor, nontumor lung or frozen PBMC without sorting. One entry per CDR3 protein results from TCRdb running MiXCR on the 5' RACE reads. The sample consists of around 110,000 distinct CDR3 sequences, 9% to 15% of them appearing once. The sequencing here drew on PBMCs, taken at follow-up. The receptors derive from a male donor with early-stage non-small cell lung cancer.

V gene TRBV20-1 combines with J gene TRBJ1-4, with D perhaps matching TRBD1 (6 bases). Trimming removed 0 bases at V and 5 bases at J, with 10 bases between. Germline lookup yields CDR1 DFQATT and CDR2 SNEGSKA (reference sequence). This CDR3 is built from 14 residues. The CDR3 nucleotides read TGCAGTGCTAGAGATAGTGGGGGCAATGAAAAACTGTTTTTT. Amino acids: CSARDSGGNEKLFF.

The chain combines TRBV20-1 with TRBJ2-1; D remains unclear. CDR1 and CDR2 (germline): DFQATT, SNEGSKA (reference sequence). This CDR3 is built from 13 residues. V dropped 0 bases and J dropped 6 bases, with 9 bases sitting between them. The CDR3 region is CSARDHGVNEQFF. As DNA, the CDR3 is TGCAGTGCTAGAGATCACGGAGTCAATGAGCAGTTCTTC.

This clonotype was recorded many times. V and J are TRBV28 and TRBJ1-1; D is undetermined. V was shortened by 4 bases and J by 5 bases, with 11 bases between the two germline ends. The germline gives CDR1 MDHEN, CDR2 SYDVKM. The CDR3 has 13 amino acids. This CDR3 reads CASSSVQRTEAFF. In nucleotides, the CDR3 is TGTGCCAGCAGTTCCGTCCAGAGGACTGAAGCTTTCTTT.

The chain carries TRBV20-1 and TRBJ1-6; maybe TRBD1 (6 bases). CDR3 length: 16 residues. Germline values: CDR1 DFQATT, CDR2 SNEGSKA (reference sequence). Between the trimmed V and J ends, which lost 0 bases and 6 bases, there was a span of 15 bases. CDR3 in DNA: TGCAGTGCTAGAGAAATTCCGGACAGCCCTAATTCACCCCTCCACTTT. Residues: CSAREIPDSPNSPLHF.

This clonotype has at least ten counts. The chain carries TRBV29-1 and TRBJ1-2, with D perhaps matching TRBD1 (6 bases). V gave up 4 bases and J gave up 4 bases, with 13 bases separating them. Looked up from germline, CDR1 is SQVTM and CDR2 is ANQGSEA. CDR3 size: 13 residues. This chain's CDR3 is CSVGGALGYGYTF. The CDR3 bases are TGCAGCGTTGGGGGGGCGCTGGGCTATGGCTACACCTTC.

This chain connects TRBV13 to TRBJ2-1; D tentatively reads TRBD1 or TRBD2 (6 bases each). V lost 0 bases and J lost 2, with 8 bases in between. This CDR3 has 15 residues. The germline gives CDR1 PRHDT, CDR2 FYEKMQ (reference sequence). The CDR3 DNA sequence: TGTGCCAGCAGCTTAGGCGGGGGCCCCTACAATGAGCAGTTCTTC. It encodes CASSLGGGPYNEQFF.

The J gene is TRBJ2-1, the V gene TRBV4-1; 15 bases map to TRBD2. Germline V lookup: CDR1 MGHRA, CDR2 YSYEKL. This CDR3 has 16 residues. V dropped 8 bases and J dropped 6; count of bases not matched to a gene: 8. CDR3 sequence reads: CASYGRTSGGANEQFF. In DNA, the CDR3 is TGCGCCAGCTACGGGAGGACTAGCGGGGGGGCCAATGAGCAGTTCTTC.

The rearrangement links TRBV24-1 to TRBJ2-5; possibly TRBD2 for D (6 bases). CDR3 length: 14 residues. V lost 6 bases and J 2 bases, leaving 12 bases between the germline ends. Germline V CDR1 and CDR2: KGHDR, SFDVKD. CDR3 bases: TGTGCCACCAGTAAACCGGGACTTCAAGAGACCCAGTACTTC. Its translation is CATSKPGLQETQYF.

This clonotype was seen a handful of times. CDR3 protein: CASSYSRWVNEQFF. The CDR3 DNA is TGTGCCAGCAGTTACTCCCGGTGGGTAAATGAGCAGTTCTTC. The J gene is TRBJ2-1, the V gene TRBV6-2 or TRBV6-3, with D hard to call. Per germline, CDR1 MNHEY and CDR2 SVGEGT. CDR3 length equals 14 residues. V lost 0 bases and J 7 bases, leaving 10 bases between the germline ends.